The 8 T cell receptor beta chains below come from one sample, sequenced in a study of blood T cell repertoires in COVID-19. Profiling relied on immunoSEQ multiplex PCR, and the TCRdb table lists in-frame clones only, not all of them. The sample gives approximately 210,000 clones, 84% of which show up once; less than 20% is in the top ten. Material for sequencing was peripheral blood. Source of these receptors: a human donor in a cohort sampled during active COVID-19.

This chain links TRBV7-9 with TRBJ2-3, with D maybe TRBD2 (7 bases). This CDR3 has 14 residues. The germline CDR1 and CDR2 sequences are SEHNR and FQNEAQ (reference sequence). V was pared by 5 bases and J by 7 bases, with 16 bases between. The CDR3 DNA reads TGTGCCAGCAGCCTAAATCGGGGGGCGAATACGCAGTATTTT. This gives the protein CASSLNRGANTQYF.

J is TRBJ2-5 and V is TRBV3-1 (or the pseudogene TRBV3-2); D is unclear. CDR3 length equals 12 residues. V was clipped by 7 bases and J by 4 bases, with 10 bases between them. CDR1 is LGHDT and CDR2 is YNNKEL in the germline V gene (reference sequence). The CDR3 protein is CASNQRRETQYF. Here the CDR3 DNA reads TGTGCCAGCAACCAGAGGAGAGAGACCCAGTACTTC.

The V and J genes are TRBV3-1 (or the pseudogene TRBV3-2) and TRBJ2-2; D may be TRBD1 (5 bases). V lost 1 base and J lost 5, with 8 bases in between. The CDR3 is made up of 14 amino acids. Germline V gene sequence: CDR1 LGHDT, CDR2 YNNKEL (reference sequence). CDR3 sequence reads: CASSQGAGTGELFF. CDR3 nucleotide sequence: TGTGCCAGCAGCCAAGGTGCAGGGACCGGGGAGCTGTTTTTT.

This clone was counted between two and nine times. The chain combines TRBV19 with TRBJ1-1; 7 nucleotides match TRBD1. J gave up 1 base and V 2 bases, and 4 bases lay outside the gene matches. The germline gives CDR1 LNHDA, CDR2 SQIVND (reference sequence). The CDR3 contains 15 residues. The CDR3 DNA sequence: TGTGCCAGTAGTATAAGTAACAGGGGGAACACTGAAGCTTTCTTT. Translation gives CASSISNRGNTEAFF.

The chain carries TRBV19 and TRBJ1-2; 10 nucleotides agree with TRBD1. The CDR3 length is 13 residues. Germline V gives CDR1 LNHDA, CDR2 SQIVND (reference sequence). Germline trimming cut 9 bases from V and 4 bases from J; bases unmatched to any gene: 5. In DNA, the CDR3 is TGTGCCAGCACCGGGACAGGGGTCTATGGCTACACCTTC. Translation: CASTGTGVYGYTF.

The V and J genes are TRBV18 and TRBJ2-1; tentative D call: TRBD1 (6 bases). Germline CDR1 KGHSH, CDR2 LQKENI. Trimming cost V 0 bases and J 7 bases, with 16 bases left between them. The CDR3 consists of 16 residues. The CDR3 is CASSPPQIRGSNEQFF. The CDR3 DNA sequence: TGTGCCAGCTCACCACCACAGATCAGGGGATCTAATGAGCAGTTCTTC.

This clone was seen only once. The chain has TRBV7-2 and TRBJ2-3; perhaps TRBD2 as D (6 bases). The V gene lost 1 base and the J gene lost 4 bases, with 24 bases spanning the gap. This CDR3 comprises 19 residues. CDR1 is SGHTA, CDR2 FQGNSA, per germline. In DNA, the CDR3 is TGTGCCAGCAGCTTAGAATGGGCGGGCCGAGGTCGGAGGGCAGATACGCAGTATTTT. Its protein product is CASSLEWAGRGRRADTQYF. The full variable domain, completed using reference TRBV7-2 and TRBJ2-3, is GAGVSQSPSNKVTEKGKDVELRCDPISGHTALYWYRQSLGQGLEFLIYFQGNSAPDKSGLPSDRFSAERTGGSVSTLTIQRTQQEDSAVYLCASSLEWAGRGRRADTQYFGPGTRLTVL.

The chain couples TRBV6-5 to TRBJ1-2; TRBD1 matches 7 bases. The junction had 8 bases not matched to a gene; V was cut back by 6 bases and J by 4 bases. Germline lookup yields CDR1 MNHEY and CDR2 SVGAGI. CDR3 length: 14 residues. CDR3 DNA: TGTGCCAGCAGCGCACAGGGGACTCTCTATGGCTACACCTTC. Protein product: CASSAQGTLYGYTF.